A single sample is the source of the 17 T cell receptor beta chains below, sequenced in a study of OX40 agonist ivuxolimab in advanced cancers. Produced via immunoSEQ multiplex PCR; TCRdb's table is partial and in-frame only. The table includes about 82,000 clones, 70% to 90% detected once. Sequenced material: CD4+ or CD8+ T cells sorted from blood, taken in a trial of the OX40 agonist ivuxolimab. These receptors were collected from an adult with an advanced solid tumor such as melanoma, head and neck, liver or kidney cancer.

The chain carries TRBV19 and TRBJ2-1; 11 positions match TRBD1. This CDR3 spans 15 amino acids. Germline V gene lookup returns CDR1 LNHDA and CDR2 SQIVND (reference sequence). J gave up 7 bases and V 6 bases, and 8 bases lay outside the gene matches. The CDR3: CASSQDRGHSNEQFF. The CDR3 DNA sequence: TGTGCCAGTAGCCAGGACAGGGGGCATTCGAATGAGCAGTTCTTC. The whole variable domain, remainder taken from reference TRBV19 and TRBJ2-1, is DGGITQSPKYLFRKEGQNVTLSCEQNLNHDAMYWYRQDPGQGLRLIYYSQIVNDFQKGDIAEGYSVSREKKESFPLTVTSAQKNPTAFYLCASSQDRGHSNEQFFGPGTRLTVL.

The V call is TRBV7-2, the J call TRBJ1-5, with D hard to call. The germline V and J ends were trimmed by 3 bases and 5 bases, with 8 bases remaining between them. CDR1 is SGHTA, CDR2 FQGNSA, per germline. The CDR3 covers 13 residues. Written as DNA, the CDR3 is TGTGCCAGCAGCTTCTATCAGGATCAGCCCCAGCATTTT. Its protein is CASSFYQDQPQHF. The full variable domain, completed using reference TRBV7-2 and TRBJ1-5, is GAGVSQSPSNKVTEKGKDVELRCDPISGHTALYWYRQSLGQGLEFLIYFQGNSAPDKSGLPSDRFSAERTGGSVSTLTIQRTQQEDSAVYLCASSFYQDQPQHFGDGTRLSIL.

The chain employs TRBV7-9 and TRBJ2-5, with TRBD2 matching 9 bases. Germline loops: CDR1 SEHNR, CDR2 FQNEAQ (reference sequence). J lost 5 bases, V lost 2 bases, and 6 bases had no gene match. CDR3 length equals 15 residues. The CDR3 DNA is TGTGCCAGCAGCTTAACCGGGACTAGCTATGAGACCCAGTACTTC. Encoded protein: CASSLTGTSYETQYF.

This chain connects TRBV18 to TRBJ1-1; a weak D match, TRBD1 (5 bases). The germline CDR1 and CDR2 sequences are KGHSH and LQKENI. Between the trimmed V and J ends, which lost 3 bases and 4 bases, there was a span of 21 bases. The CDR3 has 17 residues. CDR3 DNA sequence: TGTGCCAGCTCACCCCGTAGGGGTAGGCGTCAGGGCACTGAAGCTTTCTTT. Amino acid sequence: CASSPRRGRRQGTEAFF.

The chain uses TRBV27 and TRBJ1-2; TRBD1 matches 12 bases. The length of the CDR3 is 22 residues. The V gene's germline CDR1 is MNHEY and CDR2 SMNVEV (reference sequence). V shed 1 base, J shed 0 bases, and the junction held 18 bases outside the gene matches. The CDR3 loop reads CASSLFPPDSGTGGPTNYGYTF. The CDR3 region has the DNA TGTGCCAGCAGTTTATTTCCCCCTGATTCCGGGACAGGGGGCCCTACTAACTATGGCTACACCTTC.

This chain joins TRBV5-1 and TRBJ2-1, with D unclear. Germline lookup yields CDR1 SGHRS and CDR2 YFSETQ. V was trimmed by 7 bases and J by 0 bases, leaving 17 bases between them. The CDR3 runs 16 residues. CDR3 region: CASYPAGDSSYNEQFF. In DNA, the CDR3 is TGCGCCAGCTACCCGGCTGGAGATAGCTCCTACAATGAGCAGTTCTTC. The full variable domain, completed using reference TRBV5-1 and TRBJ2-1, is KAGVTQTPRYLIKTRGQQVTLSCSPISGHRSVSWYQQTPGQGLQFLFEYFSETQRNKGNFPGRFSGRQFSNSRSEMNVSTLELGDSALYLCASYPAGDSSYNEQFFGPGTRLTVL.

This sequence joins TRBV6-5 and TRBJ2-2; 9 bases align to TRBD2. Germline V gene data show CDR1 as MNHEY and CDR2 as SVGAGI. V shed 6 bases, J shed 4 bases, and the junction held 6 bases outside the gene matches. CDR3 length equals 15 residues. The DNA for the CDR3 is TGTGCCAGCAGCCACAAGCGGGGGGCCACCGGGGAGCTGTTTTTT. Encoded protein: CASSHKRGATGELFF.

The chain employs TRBV5-1 and TRBJ2-3, with TRBD1 matching 8 bases. Germline V gene lookup returns CDR1 SGHRS and CDR2 YFSETQ. This CDR3 has 14 residues. V lost 4 bases to trimming and J lost 4 bases; unmatched junction nucleotides: 5. Here the CDR3 DNA reads TGCGCCAGCAGCCAGGACAGGGAGGCAGATACGCAGTATTTT. Encoded protein: CASSQDREADTQYF.

The rearrangement links TRBV5-1 to TRBJ2-3; tentatively, D is TRBD1 (5 bases). The V and J ends lost 6 bases and 6 bases respectively, with 14 bases between them. CDR1 is SGHRS, CDR2 YFSETQ, per germline. The CDR3 length is 13 residues. The CDR3 spells CASTWPGSDTQYF. The CDR3 nucleotides are TGCGCCAGCACCTGGCCAGGGTCGGATACGCAGTATTTT.

The chain links TRBV6-6 to TRBJ1-6; D uncertain. V dropped 5 bases and J dropped 4 bases, with 12 bases sitting between them. The CDR3 contains 15 residues. Germline V lookup: CDR1 MNHNY, CDR2 SVGAGI (reference sequence). CDR3 sequence reads: CASSPPLQYNSPLHF. The CDR3 nucleotides read TGTGCCAGCAGTCCCCCCCTCCAATATAATTCACCCCTCCACTTT.

The chain has TRBV7-2 and TRBJ1-2, with D possibly being TRBD1 (5 bases). Germline assignment: CDR1 SGHTA and CDR2 FQGNSA. The CDR3 contains 16 residues. V shed 5 bases and J shed 3 bases, with 19 bases lying between them. CDR3 sequence (DNA): TGTGCCAGCAGCACCTCGGGGGGGGACGGCCACTATGGCTACACCTTC. It yields the protein CASSTSGGDGHYGYTF.

The chain is built from TRBV6-5 and TRBJ1-1; no definite D call. There are 13 residues in the CDR3. Trimming left V 5 bases short and J 1 base short, with 8 bases between. The germline V gene encodes CDR1 MNHEY and CDR2 SVGAGI. The CDR3 loop reads CASSEGPNTEAFF. In DNA, the CDR3 is TGTGCCAGCAGTGAAGGCCCGAACACTGAAGCTTTCTTT.

The gene calls are TRBV12-5 and TRBJ2-3, with D possibly being TRBD1 (6 bases). Germline V gives CDR1 LGHNT, CDR2 FRNRAP. The CDR3 covers 15 residues. The V and J ends lost 5 bases and 1 base respectively, with 13 bases between them. As DNA, the CDR3 is TGTGCTAGTGGTCCGGGACACCCTGGCACAGATACGCAGTATTTT. This translates into CASGPGHPGTDTQYF.

This clone was detected once. This chain uses TRBV25-1 with TRBJ1-5; no reliable D call. V gave up 6 bases and J gave up 6 bases, with 12 bases separating them. Germline CDR1 is MGHDK and CDR2 is SYGVNS. This CDR3 has 13 residues. DNA of the CDR3: TGTGCCAGCAGGCCTAAGGAGGGTCAGCCCCAGCATTTT. It specifies CASRPKEGQPQHF. Full variable domain (rest looked up from reference TRBV25-1 and TRBJ1-5): EADIYQTPRYLVIGTGKKITLECSQTMGHDKMYWYQQDPGMELHLIHYSYGVNSTEKGDLSSESTVSRIRTEHFPLTLESARPSHTSQYLCASRPKEGQPQHFGDGTRLSIL.

The V call is TRBV18, the J call TRBJ1-1; D call uncertain. Germline V gene lookup returns CDR1 KGHSH and CDR2 LQKENI. Trimming shortened V by 1 base and J by 5 bases, and 17 bases separated the two germline ends. The CDR3 covers 16 residues. CDR3 DNA sequence: TGTGCCAGCTCACCACGGGCGAAGGGAACGGGAACTGAAGCTTTCTTT. It specifies CASSPRAKGTGTEAFF. Full variable domain (remainder filled in from reference TRBV18 and TRBJ1-1): NAGVMQNPRHLVRRRGQEARLRCSPMKGHSHVYWYRQLPEEGLKFMVYLQKENIIDESGMPKERFSAEFPKEGPSILRIQQVVRGDSAAYFCASSPRAKGTGTEAFFGQGTRLTVV.

This clone was seen only a few times. The rearrangement joins TRBV2 to TRBJ1-2; 7 nucleotides align to TRBD1. CDR3 length: 13 residues. Germline-derived CDR1 and CDR2 are SNHLY and FYNNEI. After removal of 5 bases from V and 8 bases from J, the junction contained 8 bases not matched to a gene. The CDR3 DNA reads TGTGCCAGCAGTAAGGGGAGGGGGCAAGGCTACACCTTC. Its protein is CASSKGRGQGYTF.

The chain recombines TRBV30 with TRBJ2-3; 13 positions match TRBD2. The ends lost 4 bases at V and 3 bases at J; junction bases unmatched: 4. There are 15 residues in the CDR3. Per germline, CDR1 GTSNPN and CDR2 SVGIG (reference sequence). This CDR3 is CAWTRGLAGTDTQYF. CDR3 nucleotides: TGTGCCTGGACTCGGGGACTAGCGGGGACAGATACGCAGTATTTT.